The 8 T cell receptor beta chains listed next were all sequenced from one sample in a study of technical replicates of blood from several donors. Sequencing used immunoSEQ multiplex PCR; TCRdb keeps in-frame clones, though not all of them. The sample includes approximately 81,000 clones, 75% to 85% of them seen just once. Input material: PBMCs. The receptors derive from a human donor in good health. Some clones in this sample may be carry-over from other donors' samples.

V usage is TRBV11-2 and J usage is TRBJ2-7; D is perhaps TRBD1 (6 bases). Trimming stripped 1 base from V and 2 bases from J, with 9 bases between. The CDR3 runs 14 residues. The germline V gene has CDR1 SGHAT and CDR2 FQNNGV. The CDR3 protein is CASSLVRQAYEQYF. The CDR3 DNA is TGTGCCAGCAGCTTAGTGAGACAGGCCTACGAGCAGTACTTC. Full variable domain (missing parts from reference TRBV11-2 and TRBJ2-7): EAGVAQSPRYKIIEKRQSVAFWCNPISGHATLYWYQQILGQGPKLLIQFQNNGVVDDSQLPKDRFSAERLKGVDSTLKIQPAKLEDSAVYLCASSLVRQAYEQYFGPGTRLTVT.

The sample holds one count of this clone. The rearrangement uses TRBV28 and TRBJ2-7; a possible D gene is TRBD2 (5 bases). The CDR3 is 12 residues long. V lost 6 bases and J 1 base, leaving 7 bases between the germline ends. Per germline, CDR1 MDHEN and CDR2 SYDVKM. CDR3 in DNA: TGTGCCAGCAGCTGGGAGTCCTACGAGCAGTACTTC. It codes for CASSWESYEQYF. The variable domain in full, completed from reference TRBV28 and TRBJ2-7, reads DVKVTQSSRYLVKRTGEKVFLECVQDMDHENMFWYRQDPGLGLRLIYFSYDVKMKEKGDIPEGYSVSREKKERFSLILESASTNQTSMYLCASSWESYEQYFGPGTRLTVT.

The chain uses TRBV7-6 and TRBJ1-2; 9 nucleotides agree with TRBD1. This CDR3 has 13 amino acids. Germline V gives CDR1 SGHVS, CDR2 FNYEAQ. V gave up 8 bases and J gave up 2 bases; unmatched junction bases: 3. The CDR3 reads CASSGTGNYGYTF. The CDR3 region has the DNA TGTGCCAGCTCGGGGACAGGGAACTATGGCTACACCTTC.

This chain uses TRBV25-1 with TRBJ1-4; D gene ambiguous. CDR1 and CDR2 (germline): MGHDK, SYGVNS. V was shortened by 4 bases and J by 8 bases, with 20 bases between the two germline ends. This CDR3 has 16 residues. CDR3 region: CASSVGFQACWEKLFF. Here the CDR3 DNA reads TGTGCCAGCAGTGTAGGATTCCAGGCATGTTGGGAAAAACTGTTTTTT.

CDR3 residues: CASKPANTEAFF. Written as DNA, the CDR3 is TGTGCCAGCAAGCCCGCGAACACTGAAGCTTTCTTT. The V and J genes are TRBV25-1 and TRBJ1-1; D is undetermined. The CDR3 is made up of 12 amino acids. The germline CDR1 and CDR2 sequences are MGHDK and SYGVNS. The germline V and J ends were trimmed by 7 bases and 1 base, with 7 bases remaining between them.

The chain joins TRBV9 to TRBJ2-1; 11 bases map to TRBD1. In germline, CDR1 is SGDLS, CDR2 YYNGEE. V dropped 5 bases and J dropped 4; count of bases not matched to a gene: 11. This CDR3 has 17 residues. DNA of the CDR3: TGTGCCAGCAGTGCCGGGACAGGGGGGTTCTCTTACAATGAGCAGTTCTTC. Amino acid sequence: CASSAGTGGFSYNEQFF.

The gene calls are TRBV5-1 and TRBJ2-5; 8 positions agree with TRBD2. CDR3 length: 17 residues. CDR1 and CDR2 (germline): SGHRS, YFSETQ. V shed 0 bases, J shed 4 bases, and the junction held 11 bases outside the gene matches. CDR3 in amino acids: CASSLVPGTSGRETQYF. In DNA form, the CDR3 reads TGCGCCAGCAGCTTGGTGCCCGGGACTAGTGGGAGAGAGACCCAGTACTTC.

The chain employs TRBV27 and TRBJ2-1; unclear D gene. CDR1 and CDR2 from the germline V gene are MNHEY and SMNVEV (reference sequence). The CDR3 consists of 18 residues. V lost 6 bases, J lost 3 bases, and 24 bases lay in between. The CDR3 DNA reads as TGTGCCAGCAGCTTTCTGGGCCCTGTGGGCGAACTCTACAATGAGCAGTTCTTC. This encodes CASSFLGPVGELYNEQFF.